The source of this TCR beta chain is a study of T-cell memory formation after mild COVID-19 (dated by TCRdb to about 2021). As for the study more broadly: TCR sequence clusters from the two donors were largely donor specific. In a couple of donors, T-cell clones that expanded and contracted after mild COVID-19 were followed by sequencing TCRalpha and TCRbeta repertoires longitudinally. Two young, previously healthy adult volunteers, one female and one male, were included in the cohort.

The instrument was an Illumina NovaSeq 6000. TCRalpha and TCRbeta cDNA libraries were constructed by 5'RACE with constant-segment primers, with sample barcodes and unique molecular identifiers being introduced. RNA was extracted from every sample with Trizol reagent. Library amplification was performed in two PCR steps, and a second sample barcode and Illumina TruSeq adapters were introduced in the second step. The libraries were sequenced on an Illumina NovaSeq using 2 x 150 bp paired-end reads. The authors processed their data as follows. With migec v1.2.7, reads were demultiplexed and then collapsed into UMI-guided consensus sequences. With mixcr v2.1.11, UMI consensuses were aligned to TRA and TRB V and J templates and assembled into clonotypes. Expanded or contracted clonotypes were those called significant by both edgeR and NoisET, with noise models trained on biological replicates. For edgeR calls, a false discovery rate-adjusted p below 0.01 and a log2 fold-change threshold of 1 were applied. As an exploratory analysis of dynamics, max-normalized trajectories of the 1000 most abundant clonotypes were examined with PCA combined with hierarchical clustering. Each responding clone was given a CD4 or CD8 phenotype based on the CD4+ and CD8+ repertoires, which had been sequenced separately. TCRdb cleaned the public reads at Q25 with fastp, built clones with MiXCR and kept in-frame beta chains. Every CDR3 protein is listed once, alongside the most common genes and DNA of its rows. Here the V and J calls rest on TCRdb's processing, not on the authors' analysis. In this sample the table shows 200,000 to 250,000 distinct CDR3 sequences, roughly 10% of which occur a single time. The top ten hold 3% to 4% of the sample.

A word on this clonotype: Its cognate antigen has yet to be identified. No base-level quality is on record; no much larger clone is a single base apart.

Overall results and qualifications from the work: SARS-CoV-2 specificity of the second-wave clones peaking on day 37 was not confirmed. From day 15 to 85, contracting clones showed balanced CD4/CD8 phenotypes, whereas a second wave of clones that expanded from day 15 to 37 leaned towards CD4+. Contracting CD4+ clones were located mainly in the CM and EM memory subsets, whereas CD8+ clones were found to be enriched in EMRA. The study included only a couple of mild cases, and larger cohorts that include severe cases with pre-infection samples were judged to be necessary. Some responding clones were detected in pre-infection memory, suggesting pre-existing cross-reactive memory T cells joined the SARS-CoV-2 response.

PBMCs were isolated by Ficoll-Paque density gradient centrifugation. CDR1 MDHEN and CDR2 SYDVKM are derived from the germline V gene. From the cysteine up to the phenylalanine, the CDR3 has a length of 15 residues. Only CDR3 DNA is held: 45 bases, read in frame from base 1. The trim is 4 bases for V and 1 base for J, with a gap of 13 bases between the germline ends. Sequencing was carried out using PBMCs or a T cell subset sorted from them (not recorded which). The clonotype comes from a man aged 18 to 29 who had mild COVID-19 (a few samples of this study predate the infection). The sample titles of this study are shuffled in the database, so cell type and time point are left out; the donor was told from shared clones. Recombination joined TRBV28 with TRBJ2-5; the D segment could be TRBD2, given 5 matching bases. The nucleotide sequence is TGTGCCAGCAGTTCGGGGAGCACAGTCCAAGAGACCCAGTACTTC. This translates into CASSSGSTVQETQYF.